Presented here are 26 T cell receptor beta chains from one specimen sequenced in a study of radiotherapy plus CTLA-4 blockade in lung cancer. Sequencing was performed with immunoSEQ multiplex PCR; in TCRdb, only in-frame clones are kept and a portion is missing. The table shows tens of thousands of clones, with around 85% occurring only once. The sequenced sample was peripheral blood, obtained from a patient treated with radiotherapy plus ipilimumab. The receptors come from a human donor with non-small cell lung cancer who had a complete response to radiotherapy plus ipilimumab.

V is TRBV4-3 and J is TRBJ1-6, with 7 bases aligning to TRBD1. The V gene end was trimmed by 5 bases and the J gene end by 6 bases; junction bases not matched to a gene: 7. CDR1 and CDR2 (germline): LGHNA, YSLEER. This CDR3 is built from 15 residues. The CDR3 here is CASSATGAPNSPLHF. For the CDR3, the DNA is TGCGCCAGCAGCGCAACAGGGGCCCCTAATTCACCCCTCCACTTT.

The rearrangement uses TRBV7-2 and TRBJ2-3, with D uncertain. Trimming stripped 5 bases from V and 0 bases from J, with 9 bases between. Germline V CDR1 and CDR2: SGHTA, FQGNSA. There are 14 residues in the CDR3. CDR3 loop: CASSLRESTDTQYF. The CDR3 region has the DNA TGTGCCAGCAGCCTACGCGAAAGCACAGATACGCAGTATTTT.

The chain uses TRBV29-1 and TRBJ2-6, with D possibly TRBD2 on 6 matching bases. Germline CDR1 is SQVTM and CDR2 is ANQGSEA. The CDR3 has 15 amino acids. Trimming removed 8 bases at V and 2 bases at J, with 16 bases between. The CDR3 region has the DNA TGCAGCACCCGGACGGAGGGAACTGGGGCCAACGTCCTGACTTTC. Residues: CSTRTEGTGANVLTF.

The chain recombines TRBV2 with TRBJ2-1, with 9 bases matching TRBD2. The germline V gene encodes CDR1 SNHLY and CDR2 FYNNEI. This CDR3 contains 14 residues. The ends lost 6 bases at V and 3 bases at J; junction bases unmatched: 3. Here the CDR3 reads CASSRTSVYNEQFF. The DNA for the CDR3 is TGTGCCAGCAGCCGGACTAGCGTCTACAATGAGCAGTTCTTC.

The chain has TRBV2 and TRBJ1-1; a possible D gene is TRBD1 (5 bases). Germline V lookup: CDR1 SNHLY, CDR2 FYNNEI. The CDR3 contains 14 residues. Trimming took 4 bases from V and 1 from J, leaving 10 bases between them. The CDR3 region is CASSAGGSNTEAFF. The CDR3 DNA reads TGTGCCAGCAGTGCGGGGGGGTCGAACACTGAAGCTTTCTTT.

The count of this clone is one. The rearrangement joins TRBV19 to TRBJ1-4, with 9 bases matching TRBD1. Trimming removed 4 bases from V and 2 bases from J; junction bases left unmatched: 5. The CDR3 is 16 residues long. Germline CDR1 LNHDA, CDR2 SQIVND (reference sequence). The CDR3 here is CASSNRGRVTNEKLFF. CDR3 nucleotides: TGTGCCAGTAGTAACAGGGGGCGCGTGACTAATGAAAAACTGTTTTTT.

The rearrangement links TRBV19 to TRBJ2-5; 11 bases match TRBD1. The germline CDR1 and CDR2 sequences are LNHDA and SQIVND (reference sequence). The CDR3 sequence is 16 residues long. V shed 4 bases, J shed 7 bases, and the junction held 11 bases outside the gene matches. The CDR3 DNA reads as TGTGCCAGTAGTAGGCCGGGACAGGGGGGACTCATGACCCAGTACTTC. Translating it yields CASSRPGQGGLMTQYF.

The chain has TRBV10-3 and TRBJ2-3, with TRBD2 as a possible D gene (6 bases). Germline V gene data show CDR1 as ENHRY and CDR2 as SYGVKD. Trimming pared 0 bases from V and 6 bases from J, leaving 13 bases between. This CDR3 spans 15 amino acids. CDR3 protein: CAISESGLASDTQYF. DNA for the CDR3: TGTGCCATCAGTGAGTCGGGTCTAGCGAGTGATACGCAGTATTTT.

This chain joins TRBV6-5 and TRBJ2-5; no reliable D call. The V gene's germline CDR1 is MNHEY and CDR2 SVGAGI. The CDR3 has 15 amino acids. V was cut by 9 bases and J by 4 bases, with 21 bases left in between. The CDR3 coding sequence is TGTGCCAGTACTCAACCAGCGTTCCTTGGAGAGACCCAGTACTTC. This encodes CASTQPAFLGETQYF.

The rearrangement links TRBV6-1 to TRBJ2-2; a weak D match, TRBD2 (5 bases). Trimming left V 2 bases short and J 6 bases short, with 13 bases between. In germline, CDR1 is MNHNS, CDR2 SASEGT. This CDR3 spans 15 amino acids. DNA of the CDR3: TGTGCCAGCAGTGAACGGGGAGTGGTACCCGGGGAGCTGTTTTTT. Translation gives CASSERGVVPGELFF.

The chain combines TRBV7-2 with TRBJ2-3; 8 bases map to TRBD1. V gave up 1 base and J gave up 7 bases; unmatched junction bases: 4. This CDR3 is 14 amino acids long. Germline CDR1 SGHTA, CDR2 FQGNSA. CDR3 residues: CASSLGTGTNTQYF. CDR3 in DNA: TGTGCCAGCAGCTTAGGGACAGGGACAAATACGCAGTATTTT.

This chain uses TRBV27 with TRBJ2-4, with D tentatively TRBD1 (6 bases). The germline V gene encodes CDR1 MNHEY and CDR2 SMNVEV (reference sequence). The V end was cut by 3 bases, the J end by 8 bases, with 11 bases between. This CDR3 has 13 residues. The CDR3 DNA reads TGTGCCAGCAGTTTGGGACAAGGGTACATTCAGTACTTC. Amino acids: CASSLGQGYIQYF.

The chain uses TRBV7-8 and TRBJ1-1; TRBD1 matches at 9 bases. The trim removed 1 base at V and 4 bases at J, leaving 4 bases unmatched. The germline V gene has CDR1 SGHVS and CDR2 FQNEAQ. The CDR3 consists of 15 residues. CDR3 coding DNA: TGTGCCAGCAGCTTAGATCGGACAGGGGTCACTGAAGCTTTCTTT. Amino acids: CASSLDRTGVTEAFF.

The chain has TRBV7-2 and TRBJ2-1; 14 nucleotides align to TRBD2. Trimming removed 1 base from V and 8 bases from J; junction bases left unmatched: 1. CDR3 length: 15 residues. Germline V gene data show CDR1 as SGHTA and CDR2 as FQGNSA. CDR3 sequence: CASSLGLAGGYEQFF. CDR3 coding DNA: TGTGCCAGCAGCTTAGGACTAGCGGGAGGGTATGAGCAGTTCTTC. The full variable domain, its missing parts supplied by reference TRBV7-2 and TRBJ2-1, is GAGVSQSPSNKVTEKGKDVELRCDPISGHTALYWYRQSLGQGLEFLIYFQGNSAPDKSGLPSDRFSAERTGGSVSTLTIQRTQQEDSAVYLCASSLGLAGGYEQFFGPGTRLTVL.

The rearrangement joins TRBV4-3 to TRBJ1-3; 7 bases align to TRBD1. This CDR3 has 19 residues. CDR1 and CDR2 (germline): LGHNA, YSLEER. The V gene end was trimmed by 4 bases and the J gene end by 1 base; junction bases not matched to a gene: 16. CDR3 DNA: TGCGCCAGCAGCCCCAGGGGACCGACAGGGTCGAATTCTGGAAACACCATATATTTT. This encodes CASSPRGPTGSNSGNTIYF.

The chain carries TRBV28 and TRBJ1-2; D possibly corresponds to TRBD1 (6 bases). There are 14 residues in the CDR3. Germline CDR1 reads MDHEN; CDR2 reads SYDVKM. The germline V and J ends were trimmed by 2 bases and 6 bases, with 13 bases remaining between them. CDR3 coding DNA: TGTGCCAGCAGTTTACCAGGGGAATCGAATGGCTACACCTTC. This sequence encodes CASSLPGESNGYTF.

V is TRBV19 and J is TRBJ1-5, with unresolved D. CDR3 size: 13 residues. Germline-derived CDR1 and CDR2 are LNHDA and SQIVND (reference sequence). The V end was cut by 2 bases, the J end by 5 bases, with 7 bases between. This chain's CDR3 is CASSITQDQPQHF. CDR3 DNA: TGTGCCAGTAGTATAACCCAGGATCAGCCCCAGCATTTT.

This chain links TRBV7-9 with TRBJ2-2; no firm D call. This CDR3 contains 15 residues. V shed 2 bases and J shed 0 bases, with 7 bases lying between them. In germline, CDR1 is SEHNR, CDR2 FQNEAQ (reference sequence). In DNA form, the CDR3 reads TGTGCCAGCAGCTTACGAACATCGAACACCGGGGAGCTGTTTTTT. Its translation: CASSLRTSNTGELFF.

The chain uses TRBV7-2 and TRBJ2-1; 9 bases fit TRBD1. V lost 5 bases, J lost 1 base, and 3 bases stayed unmatched. The germline gives CDR1 SGHTA, CDR2 FQGNSA. This CDR3 region has 15 residues. The CDR3 loop is CASSPQGASYNEQFF. In DNA, the CDR3 is TGTGCCAGCAGCCCACAGGGGGCGTCCTACAATGAGCAGTTCTTC.

The genes are TRBV5-8 and TRBJ2-7; D is uncertain. Germline loops: CDR1 SGHTS, CDR2 YDEGEE. The germline V and J ends were trimmed by 4 bases and 3 bases, with 14 bases remaining between them. The CDR3 contains 14 residues. The CDR3 reads CASSADNKNYEQYF. The CDR3 bases are TGTGCCAGCAGCGCGGATAATAAGAACTACGAGCAGTACTTC.

The chain carries TRBV19 and TRBJ1-1; the D gene is possibly TRBD1 (6 bases). There are 14 residues in the CDR3. Trimming cost V 5 bases and J 0 bases, with 10 bases left between them. Germline V gives CDR1 LNHDA, CDR2 SQIVND (reference sequence). The CDR3 region has the DNA TGTGCCAGTAGTTTCAGGGGCATGAACACTGAAGCTTTCTTT. Its translation: CASSFRGMNTEAFF. Using reference TRBV19 and TRBJ1-1 for the parts outside the CDR3, the full variable domain is DGGITQSPKYLFRKEGQNVTLSCEQNLNHDAMYWYRQDPGQGLRLIYYSQIVNDFQKGDIAEGYSVSREKKESFPLTVTSAQKNPTAFYLCASSFRGMNTEAFFGQGTRLTVV.

The chain combines TRBV7-2 with TRBJ2-7; TRBD2 might be the D (5 bases). V was pared by 1 base and J by 0 bases, with 10 bases between. Germline-derived CDR1 and CDR2 are SGHTA and FQGNSA. This CDR3 contains 15 residues. The chain's CDR3 is CASSLERGASYEQYF. As DNA, the CDR3 is TGTGCCAGCAGCTTAGAACGGGGAGCCTCCTACGAGCAGTACTTC. The full variable domain, in which reference TRBV7-2 and TRBJ2-7 provide the parts outside the CDR3, is GAGVSQSPSNKVTEKGKDVELRCDPISGHTALYWYRQSLGQGLEFLIYFQGNSAPDKSGLPSDRFSAERTGGSVSTLTIQRTQQEDSAVYLCASSLERGASYEQYFGPGTRLTVT.

The chain couples TRBV5-5 to TRBJ2-7; 7 bases are shared with TRBD2. After removal of 4 bases from V and 7 bases from J, the junction contained 14 bases not matched to a gene. The CDR3 length is 15 residues. Germline lookup yields CDR1 SGHKS and CDR2 YYEKEE (reference sequence). The CDR3: CASSPITSATREQYV. Here the CDR3 DNA reads TGTGCCAGCAGCCCAATCACTAGCGCCACGAGGGAGCAGTACGTC.

V and J are TRBV11-3 and TRBJ2-5; no firm D call. With 5 bases removed from V and 5 bases from J, the gap between germline ends came to 9 bases. The CDR3 is 12 residues long. Germline CDR1 and CDR2: SGHNT and YENEEA. The DNA for the CDR3 is TGTGCCAGCAGCCTCGACTTCGAGACCCAGTACTTC. Residues: CASSLDFETQYF.

The chain links TRBV27 to TRBJ1-2, with D uncertain. The CDR3 has 15 residues. V was clipped by 6 bases and J by 6 bases, with 20 bases between them. CDR1 is MNHEY, CDR2 SMNVEV, per germline (reference sequence). The CDR3 DNA reads TGTGCCAGCAGCTGGTCTCACGGGATGTCCGATGGCTACACCTTC. Translating gives CASSWSHGMSDGYTF.

The V and J genes are TRBV7-2 and TRBJ1-4; 7 bases map to TRBD1. The CDR3 runs to 15 residues. The germline gives CDR1 SGHTA, CDR2 FQGNSA. Trimming removed 1 base from V and 8 bases from J; junction bases left unmatched: 7. CDR3 nucleotide sequence: TGTGCCAGCAGCTTAGAAGGGGGCGGGAGGGAAAAACTGTTTTTT. This codes for CASSLEGGGREKLFF.